A selection of T cell receptor beta chains follows, all from one sample in a study of cytomegalovirus exposure and HLA in healthy donors. Generated by immunoSEQ multiplex PCR, the TCRdb table keeps only in-frame clones and is missing some. The repertoire consists of some 200,000 clones, with 77% occurring once and the leading ten covering around 3.2%. The sequencing input was PBMCs. The receptors here all came from a female donor in good health and CMV-seronegative. The CDR3 runs from the conserved cysteine through the conserved F or W. D genes are given only for firm matches. Rows may omit the clone size; those that give it use once, few, many or a size class.

abundance: -
j_gene: TRBJ2-7
d_gene: TRBD1
v_gene: TRBV2
CDR3aa: CASSGQGYEQYF
CDR3nt: TGTGCCAGCAGTGGACAGGGCTACGAGCAGTACTTC

abundance: -
j_gene: TRBJ1-1
d_gene: TRBD1
v_gene: TRBV6-6
CDR3aa: CASSYGIGTGRTEAFF
CDR3nt: TGTGCCAGCAGTTACGGGATCGGGACAGGGAGGACTGAAGCTTTCTTT

abundance: -
j_gene: TRBJ1-6
d_gene: TRBD1
v_gene: TRBV5-1
CDR3aa: CASSSDRGSPLHF
CDR3nt: TGCGCCAGCAGCTCCGACAGGGGATCACCCCTCCACTTT

abundance: -
j_gene: TRBJ1-3
d_gene: TRBD1
v_gene: TRBV9
CDR3aa: CASSKGTGAGGNTIYF
CDR3nt: TGTGCCAGCAGCAAGGGAACAGGGGCAGGGGGAAACACCATATATTTT

abundance: -
j_gene: TRBJ2-3
d_gene: TRBD1
v_gene: TRBV28
CDR3aa: CASSTPGTGPDTQYF
CDR3nt: TGTGCCAGCAGTACACCCGGGACAGGCCCAGATACGCAGTATTTT

abundance: once
j_gene: TRBJ2-6
d_gene: TRBD1
v_gene: TRBV7-3
CDR3aa: CASSLRDSRFNVANVLTF
CDR3nt: TGTGCCAGCAGCTTACGGGACAGCCGGTTTAATGTGGCCAACGTCCTGACTTTC

abundance: -
j_gene: TRBJ2-5
d_gene: TRBD2
v_gene: TRBV7-3
CDR3aa: CASSLGLAQETQYF
CDR3nt: TGTGCCAGCAGCTTGGGACTAGCCCAGGAGACCCAGTACTTC

abundance: -
j_gene: TRBJ1-1
d_gene: TRBD1
v_gene: TRBV4-1
CDR3aa: CASSPGGMNTEAFF
CDR3nt: TGCGCCAGCAGTCCAGGGGGTATGAACACTGAAGCTTTCTTT

abundance: -
j_gene: TRBJ1-1
d_gene: -
v_gene: TRBV7-9
CDR3aa: CSSSFPTGRAFF
CDR3nt: TGTTCCAGCAGCTTCCCCACGGGTAGAGCTTTCTTT

abundance: -
j_gene: TRBJ1-1
d_gene: -
v_gene: TRBV5-4
CDR3aa: CASSFDRLNTEAFF
CDR3nt: TGTGCCAGCAGCTTTGACAGGTTGAACACTGAAGCTTTCTTT

abundance: -
j_gene: TRBJ2-1
d_gene: TRBD2
v_gene: TRBV25-1
CDR3aa: CASSEWGLAKYNEQFF
CDR3nt: TGTGCCAGCAGTGAATGGGGACTAGCTAAATACAATGAGCAGTTCTTC

abundance: many
j_gene: TRBJ1-6
d_gene: -
v_gene: TRBV6-4
CDR3aa: CASSSGEESPLHF
CDR3nt: TGTGCCAGCAGTTCAGGGGAAGAGTCACCCCTCCACTTT

abundance: -
j_gene: TRBJ2-3
d_gene: TRBD2
v_gene: TRBV28
CDR3aa: CASSPTSGGATDTQYF
CDR3nt: TGTGCCAGCAGTCCCACTAGCGGGGGGGCTACAGATACGCAGTATTTT

abundance: -
j_gene: TRBJ1-4
d_gene: TRBD1
v_gene: TRBV10-3
CDR3aa: CAISRQGGKEKLFF
CDR3nt: TGTGCCATCAGCCGACAGGGGGGTAAAGAAAAACTGTTTTTT

abundance: once
j_gene: TRBJ1-6
d_gene: TRBD1
v_gene: TRBV14
CDR3aa: CASSQVGGDNSPLHF
CDR3nt: TGTGCCAGCAGCCAAGTAGGGGGCGATAATTCACCCCTCCACTTT

abundance: -
j_gene: TRBJ2-5
d_gene: TRBD2
v_gene: TRBV5-6
CDR3aa: CASSLALAGGPRQETQYF
CDR3nt: TGTGCCAGCAGCTTGGCACTAGCGGGGGGGCCTAGGCAAGAGACCCAGTACTTC

abundance: -
j_gene: TRBJ2-2
d_gene: -
v_gene: TRBV19
CDR3aa: CASSTTGNTGELFF
CDR3nt: TGTGCCAGTAGTACCACAGGGAACACCGGGGAGCTGTTTTTT

abundance: -
j_gene: TRBJ1-4
d_gene: -
v_gene: TRBV10-1
CDR3aa: CASSRQGKGRVTEKLFF
CDR3nt: TGCGCCAGCAGCCGGCAGGGTAAAGGGAGGGTCACTGAAAAACTGTTTTTT

abundance: -
j_gene: TRBJ2-5
d_gene: -
v_gene: TRBV5-1
CDR3aa: CASGRGVEEETQYF
CDR3nt: TGCGCCAGTGGGCGGGGAGTGGAGGAAGAGACCCAGTACTTC

abundance: -
j_gene: TRBJ2-3
d_gene: TRBD2
v_gene: TRBV4-3
CDR3aa: CASSQGTSGGGIDTQYF
CDR3nt: TGCGCCAGCAGCCAAGGGACTAGCGGGGGCGGGATAGATACGCAGTATTTT

abundance: few
j_gene: TRBJ2-3
d_gene: TRBD2
v_gene: TRBV4-1
CDR3aa: CASSLRLASGTTSLNQDTQYF
CDR3nt: TGCGCCAGCAGCCTCCGCCTCGCGAGCGGGACTACCTCACTCAACCAAGATACGCAGTATTTT

abundance: -
j_gene: TRBJ1-1
d_gene: -
v_gene: TRBV13
CDR3aa: CASSPTWAGAPNTEAFF
CDR3nt: TGTGCCAGCAGCCCCACTTGGGCAGGGGCTCCGAACACTGAAGCTTTCTTT

abundance: -
j_gene: TRBJ2-5
d_gene: -
v_gene: TRBV14
CDR3aa: CASSQLAETQYF
CDR3nt: TGTGCCAGCAGCCAATTAGCCGAGACCCAGTACTTC

abundance: -
j_gene: TRBJ1-1
d_gene: -
v_gene: TRBV19
CDR3aa: CASSFGGDLMNTEAFF
CDR3nt: TGTGCCAGTAGTTTCGGGGGGGACCTTATGAACACTGAAGCTTTCTTT

abundance: -
j_gene: TRBJ2-7
d_gene: TRBD2
v_gene: TRBV27
CDR3aa: CASSSPRGYSYEQYF
CDR3nt: TGTGCCAGCAGTTCCCCGCGGGGGTACTCCTACGAGCAGTACTTC

abundance: few
j_gene: TRBJ2-7
d_gene: -
v_gene: TRBV6-5
CDR3aa: CASSYRGVDEQYF
CDR3nt: TGTGCCAGCAGTTATCGAGGAGTAGACGAGCAGTACTTC

abundance: -
j_gene: TRBJ1-4
d_gene: -
v_gene: TRBV5-4
CDR3aa: CASSLGQDNEKLFF
CDR3nt: TGTGCCAGCAGCTTAGGCCAGGATAATGAAAAACTGTTTTTT

abundance: -
j_gene: TRBJ2-7
d_gene: -
v_gene: TRBV10-2
CDR3aa: CASSETGTSYEQYF
CDR3nt: TGCGCCAGCAGTGAAACAGGCACTTCCTACGAGCAGTACTTC

abundance: few
j_gene: TRBJ1-2
d_gene: -
v_gene: TRBV6-4
CDR3aa: CASSPSPGNYGYTF
CDR3nt: TGTGCCAGCAGTCCCTCCCCAGGGAACTATGGCTACACCTTC

abundance: once
j_gene: TRBJ2-6
d_gene: TRBD2
v_gene: TRBV19
CDR3aa: CASSFTSAGANVLTF
CDR3nt: TGTGCCAGTAGTTTTACTAGCGCTGGGGCCAACGTCCTGACTTTC

abundance: -
j_gene: TRBJ1-1
d_gene: -
v_gene: TRBV27
CDR3aa: CASSLWPNTEAFF
CDR3nt: TGTGCCAGCAGTTTATGGCCAAACACTGAAGCTTTCTTT

abundance: -
j_gene: TRBJ2-7
d_gene: TRBD2
v_gene: TRBV5-6
CDR3aa: CASSLESAGVGSYEQYF
CDR3nt: TGTGCCAGCAGCTTGGAGTCGGCGGGGGTAGGATCCTACGAGCAGTACTTC

abundance: -
j_gene: TRBJ1-1
d_gene: -
v_gene: TRBV28
CDR3aa: CASSFGVATEAFF
CDR3nt: TGTGCCAGCAGTTTCGGGGTTGCCACTGAAGCTTTCTTT

abundance: -
j_gene: TRBJ1-5
d_gene: -
v_gene: TRBV7-9
CDR3aa: CASSLGQGTQPQHF
CDR3nt: TGTGCCAGCAGCTTAGGGCAGGGTACTCAGCCCCAGCATTTT

abundance: -
j_gene: TRBJ1-1
d_gene: TRBD1
v_gene: TRBV6-5
CDR3aa: CASSYSAGGGTEAFF
CDR3nt: TGTGCCAGCAGTTACTCGGCAGGGGGAGGCACTGAAGCTTTCTTT

abundance: -
j_gene: TRBJ1-1
d_gene: -
v_gene: TRBV7-9
CDR3aa: CSSSLTANTEAFF
CDR3nt: TGTTCCAGCAGCTTAACAGCGAACACTGAAGCTTTCTTT

abundance: -
j_gene: TRBJ2-7
d_gene: -
v_gene: TRBV29-1
CDR3aa: CSVEGFDRSSYEQYF
CDR3nt: TGCAGCGTTGAAGGGTTTGACAGGAGCTCCTACGAGCAGTACTTC

abundance: -
j_gene: TRBJ1-2
d_gene: TRBD1
v_gene: TRBV5-1
CDR3aa: CASSYERDRTGYTF
CDR3nt: TGCGCCAGCAGCTACGAGAGAGACAGGACAGGGTACACCTTC

abundance: few
j_gene: TRBJ1-2
d_gene: TRBD1
v_gene: TRBV7-9
CDR3aa: CSSSSGQFYGYTF
CDR3nt: TGTTCCAGCAGTTCGGGACAGTTCTATGGCTACACCTTC

abundance: -
j_gene: TRBJ1-1
d_gene: -
v_gene: TRBV9
CDR3aa: CASSEVREGNTEAFF
CDR3nt: TGTGCCAGCAGCGAGGTCAGGGAGGGGAACACTGAAGCTTTCTTT

abundance: -
j_gene: TRBJ2-2
d_gene: -
v_gene: TRBV30
CDR3aa: CAWSVSRTNTGELFF
CDR3nt: TGTGCCTGGAGTGTATCGCGGACGAACACCGGGGAGCTGTTTTTT

abundance: -
j_gene: TRBJ1-5
d_gene: -
v_gene: TRBV6-6
CDR3aa: CASSYSGEGPQHF
CDR3nt: TGTGCCAGCAGTTACTCAGGGGAAGGGCCCCAGCATTTT

abundance: -
j_gene: TRBJ2-7
d_gene: -
v_gene: TRBV27
CDR3aa: CASSLGGPSYEQYF
CDR3nt: TGTGCCAGCAGTTTGGGCGGGCCTTCCTACGAGCAGTACTTC

abundance: -
j_gene: TRBJ2-7
d_gene: -
v_gene: TRBV28
CDR3aa: CASSLPGNEQYF
CDR3nt: TGTGCCAGCAGTTTACCAGGGAACGAGCAGTACTTC

abundance: -
j_gene: TRBJ1-2
d_gene: TRBD1
v_gene: TRBV5-4
CDR3aa: CASSQDRDYGYTF
CDR3nt: TGTGCCAGCAGCCAGGACAGGGACTATGGCTACACCTTC

abundance: -
j_gene: TRBJ1-4
d_gene: TRBD1
v_gene: TRBV13
CDR3aa: CASSVRVTGREKLFF
CDR3nt: TGTGCCAGCAGCGTACGTGTGACAGGGCGTGAAAAACTGTTTTTT

abundance: -
j_gene: TRBJ1-3
d_gene: TRBD1
v_gene: TRBV6-6
CDR3aa: CASNDRGDSGNTIYF
CDR3nt: TGTGCCAGCAACGACAGGGGAGACTCTGGAAACACCATATATTTT